The clone carrying this TCR beta chain was recorded at least ten times. TCRdb reprocessed the 5' RACE reads via MiXCR and lists one record per CDR3 protein. The table has 35,000 to 40,000 distinct CDR3 sequences, 16% seen once. This specimen belongs to a study of CD8 T cells in ankylosing spondylitis. Trimming shortened V by 7 bases and J by 12 bases, and 18 bases separated the two germline ends. The germline gives CDR1 SQVTM, CDR2 ANQGSEA. The CDR3 loop spans 12 amino acids. The clonotype was recovered from a male donor with ankylosing spondylitis or in good health (not recorded which). This rearrangement joins TRBV29-1 to TRBJ1-4; possible D gene TRBD1, 5 bases. Material: blood. CDR3: CSASGPSGELFF. CDR3 sequence (DNA): TGCAGCGCTTCGGGACCCTCGGGCGAACTGTTTTTT. Full variable domain (outside the CDR3, taken from reference TRBV29-1 and TRBJ1-4): SAVISQKPSRDICQRGTSLTIQCQVDSQVTMMFWYRQQPGQSLTLIATANQGSEATYESGFVIDKFPISRPNLTFSTLTVSNMSPEDSSIYLCSASGPSGELFFGSGTQLSVL.